The following is a T cell receptor (beta chain) sequence with its context. Its antigen is still unknown. The data derive from a study of identical twins. Study conclusions and caveats: Models came in too low on out-of-frame TCR alpha sharing in monozygotic twins. Low generation-probability sequences were in excess among twin-shared out-of-frame alpha sequences.

TCRdb ran MiXCR on the 5' RACE reads and lists one entry per CDR3 protein. The sample contains a few hundred thousand distinct CDR3 sequences, about 8.3% of which appear only once. Trimming cost V 7 bases and J 5 bases, with 12 bases left between them. Germline CDR1 reads SEHNR; CDR2 reads FQNEAQ (reference sequence). The CDR3 length is 13 residues. No donor was unhealthy or non-Caucasian. This same sample was also part of a study on yellow fever vaccine responses in identical twins.

The genes are TRBV7-9 and TRBJ2-1; either TRBD1 or TRBD2 may fit D (5 bases each). This TCR was sampled from a woman younger than 35 in good health. The sample taken for sequencing was CD8+ T cells sorted from blood. The CDR3 DNA reads as TGTGCCAGCAATTCGGGACCAAACAATGAGCAGTTCTTC. Its protein product is CASNSGPNNEQFF. Full variable domain (rest looked up from reference TRBV7-9 and TRBJ2-1): DTGVSQNPRHKITKRGQNVTFRCDPISEHNRLYWYRQTLGQGPEFLTYFQNEAQLEKSRLLSDRFSAERPKGSFSTLEIQRTEQGDSAMYLCASNSGPNNEQFFGPGTRLTVL.